This TCR beta chain was observed in a study of beta chain features in type 1 diabetes. This clone was found many times. Its antigen remains unidentified. Study results and caveats: Lower insertion and higher deletion counts appeared at VDJ junctions in type 1 diabetes patients. The cDNA sequencing approach could over-represent high-TCR-expressing cells. Moderately but significantly shorter TCRB CDR3s were found in Type 1 diabetes patients in all four CD4+ subsets.

The authors reverse transcribed all of the isolated RNA, so sequencing captured expressed TCRB transcripts. Profiled with immunoSEQ multiplex PCR; TCRdb holds only in-frame clones, not every one. Among over 150,000 clones, approximately 9% were seen once, and the ten largest hold approximately 0.54%. Sorting of CD4+ naive, central memory, regulatory and stem cell-like memory cells was performed via CD45RO/CCR7/CD25/CD127/CD95/CD27. Purity (above 95%) was reached by all sorted populations. The sequencing input was central memory CD4+ T cells from blood. The TCR originated in a young woman with type 1 diabetes.

The CDR3, as DNA: TGTGCCAGCAGCGTAGCTTATGGGGCCAACGTCCTGACTTTC. Protein product: CASSVAYGANVLTF. The V gene is TRBV9, the J gene TRBJ2-6; D gene uncertain. CDR1 is SGDLS and CDR2 is YYNGEE in the germline V gene. V lost 0 bases, J lost 3 bases, and 4 bases lay in between. The CDR3 has 14 residues.